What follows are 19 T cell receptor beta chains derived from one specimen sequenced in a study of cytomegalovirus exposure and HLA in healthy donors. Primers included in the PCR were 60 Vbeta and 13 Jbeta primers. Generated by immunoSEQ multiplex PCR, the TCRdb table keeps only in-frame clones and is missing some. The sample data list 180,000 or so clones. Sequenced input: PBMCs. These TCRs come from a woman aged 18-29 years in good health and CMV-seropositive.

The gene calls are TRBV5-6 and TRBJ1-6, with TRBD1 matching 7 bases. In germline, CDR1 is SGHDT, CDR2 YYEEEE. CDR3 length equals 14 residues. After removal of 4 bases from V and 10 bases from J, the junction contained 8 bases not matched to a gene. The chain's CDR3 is CASSRDSAGSPLHF. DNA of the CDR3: TGTGCCAGCAGCAGGGACAGTGCGGGGTCACCCCTCCACTTT.

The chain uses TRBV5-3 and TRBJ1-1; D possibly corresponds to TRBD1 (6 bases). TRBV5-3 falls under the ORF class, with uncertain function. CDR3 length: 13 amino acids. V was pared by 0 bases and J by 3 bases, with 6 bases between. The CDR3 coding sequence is TGTGCCAGAAGCTTGGACAGGGACACTGAAGCTTTCTTT. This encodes CARSLDRDTEAFF.

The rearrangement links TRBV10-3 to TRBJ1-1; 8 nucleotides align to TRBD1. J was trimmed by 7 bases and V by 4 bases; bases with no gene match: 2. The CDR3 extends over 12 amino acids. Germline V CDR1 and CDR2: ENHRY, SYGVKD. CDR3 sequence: CAISAGTGEAFF. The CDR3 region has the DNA TGTGCCATCAGTGCCGGGACAGGTGAAGCTTTCTTT.

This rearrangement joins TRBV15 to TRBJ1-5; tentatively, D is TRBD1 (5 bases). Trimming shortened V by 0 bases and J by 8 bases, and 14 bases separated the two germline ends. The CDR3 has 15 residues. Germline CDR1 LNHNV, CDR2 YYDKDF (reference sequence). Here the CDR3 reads CATSRDGSGLEPQHF. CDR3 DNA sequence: TGTGCCACCAGCAGAGATGGGTCAGGGTTGGAGCCCCAGCATTTT.

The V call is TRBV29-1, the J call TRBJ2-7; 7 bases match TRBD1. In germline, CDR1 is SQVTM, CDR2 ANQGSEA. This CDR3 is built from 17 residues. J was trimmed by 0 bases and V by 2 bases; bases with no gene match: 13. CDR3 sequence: CSVERLLTGTDSYEQYF. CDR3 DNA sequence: TGCAGCGTTGAACGCCTCCTGACCGGGACAGACTCCTACGAGCAGTACTTC.

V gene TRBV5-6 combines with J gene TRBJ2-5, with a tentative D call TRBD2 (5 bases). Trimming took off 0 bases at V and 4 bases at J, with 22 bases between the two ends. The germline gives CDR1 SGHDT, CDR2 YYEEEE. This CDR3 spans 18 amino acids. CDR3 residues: CASSLVRLPELRVETQYF. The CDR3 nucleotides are TGTGCCAGCAGCTTGGTCAGACTACCCGAGCTTCGCGTAGAGACCCAGTACTTC.

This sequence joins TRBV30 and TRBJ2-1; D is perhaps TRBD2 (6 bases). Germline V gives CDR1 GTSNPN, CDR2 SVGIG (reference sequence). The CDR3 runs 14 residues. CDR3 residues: CATIAAGSYNEQFF. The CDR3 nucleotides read TGTGCTACGATAGCGGCGGGCTCCTACAATGAGCAGTTCTTC.

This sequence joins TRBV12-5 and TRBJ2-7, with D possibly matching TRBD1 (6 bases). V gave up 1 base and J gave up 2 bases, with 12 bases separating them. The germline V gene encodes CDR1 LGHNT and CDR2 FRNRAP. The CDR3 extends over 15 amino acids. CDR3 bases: TGTGCTAGTGGTTTGGCCGGGACACCACCCTACGAGCAGTACTTC. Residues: CASGLAGTPPYEQYF. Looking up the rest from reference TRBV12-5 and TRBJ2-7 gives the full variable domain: DARVTQTPRHKVTEMGQEVTMRCQPILGHNTVFWYRQTMMQGLELLAYFRNRAPLDDSGMPKDRFSAEMPDATLATLKIQPSEPRDSAVYFCASGLAGTPPYEQYFGPGTRLTVT.

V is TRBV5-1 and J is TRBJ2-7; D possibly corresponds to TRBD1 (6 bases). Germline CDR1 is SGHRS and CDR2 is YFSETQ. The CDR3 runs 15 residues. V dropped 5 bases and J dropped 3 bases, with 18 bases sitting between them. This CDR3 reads CASSGVGQSLYEQYF. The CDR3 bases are TGCGCCAGCAGTGGGGTAGGACAGAGCCTCTACGAGCAGTACTTC.

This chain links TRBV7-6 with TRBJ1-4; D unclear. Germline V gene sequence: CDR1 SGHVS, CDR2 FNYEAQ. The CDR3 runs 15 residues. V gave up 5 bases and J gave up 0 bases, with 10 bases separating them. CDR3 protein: CASSAQRATNEKLFF. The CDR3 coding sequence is TGTGCCAGCAGCGCACAGAGAGCAACTAATGAAAAACTGTTTTTT.

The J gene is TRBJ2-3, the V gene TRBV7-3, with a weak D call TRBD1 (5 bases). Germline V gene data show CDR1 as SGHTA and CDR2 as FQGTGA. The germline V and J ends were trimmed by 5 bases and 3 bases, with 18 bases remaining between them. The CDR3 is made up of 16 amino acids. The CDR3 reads CASSPVGLKGTDTQYF. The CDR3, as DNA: TGTGCCAGCAGCCCTGTTGGGTTGAAGGGGACAGATACGCAGTATTTT.

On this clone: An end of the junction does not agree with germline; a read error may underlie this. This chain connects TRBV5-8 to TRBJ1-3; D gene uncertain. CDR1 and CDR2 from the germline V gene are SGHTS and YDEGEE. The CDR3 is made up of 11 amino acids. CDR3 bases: TGTGCCAGCAGCTTGGATTCGGCAGGAGGATTT. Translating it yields CASSLDSAGGF.

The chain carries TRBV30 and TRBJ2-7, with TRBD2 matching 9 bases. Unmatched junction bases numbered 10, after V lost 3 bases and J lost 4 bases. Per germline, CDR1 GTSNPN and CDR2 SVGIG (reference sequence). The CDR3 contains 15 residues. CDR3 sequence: CAWSTLAGAKYEQYF. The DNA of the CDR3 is TGTGCCTGGAGCACCTTAGCGGGAGCGAAGTACGAGCAGTACTTC.

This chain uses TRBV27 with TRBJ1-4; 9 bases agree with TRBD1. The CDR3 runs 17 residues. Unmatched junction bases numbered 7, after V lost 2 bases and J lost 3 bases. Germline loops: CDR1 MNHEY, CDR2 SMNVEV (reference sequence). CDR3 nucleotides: TGTGCCAGCAGTTTAAGGGGACAGGGCTGGTCTAATGAAAAACTGTTTTTT. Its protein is CASSLRGQGWSNEKLFF. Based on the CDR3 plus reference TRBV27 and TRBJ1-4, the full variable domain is EAQVTQNPRYLITVTGKKLTVTCSQNMNHEYMSWYRQDPGLGLRQIYYSMNVEVTDKGDVPEGYKVSRKEKRNFPLILESPSPNQTSLYFCASSLRGQGWSNEKLFFGSGTQLSVL.

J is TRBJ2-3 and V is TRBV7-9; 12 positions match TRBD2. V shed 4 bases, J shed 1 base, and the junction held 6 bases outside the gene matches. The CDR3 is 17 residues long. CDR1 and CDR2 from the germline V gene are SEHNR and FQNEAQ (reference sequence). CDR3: CASSSGLAGPRTDTQYF. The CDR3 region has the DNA TGTGCCAGCAGCTCAGGACTAGCGGGGCCGCGCACAGATACGCAGTATTTT.

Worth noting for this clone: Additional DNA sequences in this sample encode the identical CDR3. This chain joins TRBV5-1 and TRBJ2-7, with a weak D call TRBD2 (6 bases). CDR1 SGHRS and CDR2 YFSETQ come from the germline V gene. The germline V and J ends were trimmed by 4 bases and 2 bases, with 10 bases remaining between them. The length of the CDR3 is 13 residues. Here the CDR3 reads CASSRDSAYEQYF. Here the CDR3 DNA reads TGCGCCAGCAGCCGGGACTCCGCCTACGAGCAGTACTTC.

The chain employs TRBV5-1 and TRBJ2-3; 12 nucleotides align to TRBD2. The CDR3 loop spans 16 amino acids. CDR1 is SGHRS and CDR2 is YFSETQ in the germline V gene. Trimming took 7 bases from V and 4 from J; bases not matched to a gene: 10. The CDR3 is CASYLAGGFSSDTQYF. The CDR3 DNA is TGCGCCAGCTATCTAGCGGGGGGGTTTAGCTCAGATACGCAGTATTTT.

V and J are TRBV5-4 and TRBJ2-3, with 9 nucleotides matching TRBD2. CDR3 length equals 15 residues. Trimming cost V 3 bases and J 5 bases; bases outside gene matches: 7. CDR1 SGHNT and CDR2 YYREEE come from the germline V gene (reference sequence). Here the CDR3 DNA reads TGTGCCAGCAGCTCGGGCGGGGGGGCAAGAGATACGCAGTATTTT. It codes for CASSSGGGARDTQYF.

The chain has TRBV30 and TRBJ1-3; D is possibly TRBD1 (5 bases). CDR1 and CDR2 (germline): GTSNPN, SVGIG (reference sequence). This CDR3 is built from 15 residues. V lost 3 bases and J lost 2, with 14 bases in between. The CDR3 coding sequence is TGTGCCTGGAGCGACCATGCAGGGACTGGAAACACCATATATTTT. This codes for CAWSDHAGTGNTIYF.